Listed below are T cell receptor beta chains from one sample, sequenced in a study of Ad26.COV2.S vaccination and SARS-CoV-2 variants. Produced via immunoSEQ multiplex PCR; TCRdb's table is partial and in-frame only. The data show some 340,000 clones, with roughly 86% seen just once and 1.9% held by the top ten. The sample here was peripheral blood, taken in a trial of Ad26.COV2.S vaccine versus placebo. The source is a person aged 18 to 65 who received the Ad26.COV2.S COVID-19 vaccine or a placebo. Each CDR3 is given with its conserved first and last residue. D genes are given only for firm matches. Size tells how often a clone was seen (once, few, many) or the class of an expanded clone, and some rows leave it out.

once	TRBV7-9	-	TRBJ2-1	CASSYQEGIKQFF	TGTGCCAGCAGCTATCAAGAGGGTATTAAGCAGTTCTTC
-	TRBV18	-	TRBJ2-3	CASSHGTPNVADTQYF	TGTGCCAGCTCTCACGGGACCCCAAACGTCGCAGATACGCAGTATTTT
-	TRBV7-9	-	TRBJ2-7	CASSLSVSLNEQYF	TGTGCCAGCAGCTTATCGGTTTCTCTGAACGAGCAGTACTTC
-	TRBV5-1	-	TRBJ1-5	CASSLEGTSNQPQHF	TGCGCCAGCAGCTTGGAGGGGACTAGCAATCAGCCCCAGCATTTT
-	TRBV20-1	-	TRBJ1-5	CSASGGQGYSNQPQHF	TGCAGTGCTAGTGGGGGCCAGGGCTATAGCAATCAGCCCCAGCATTTT
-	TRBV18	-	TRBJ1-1	CASSTRIIENTEAFF	TGTGCCAGCTCAACTAGGATCATAGAGAACACTGAAGCTTTCTTT
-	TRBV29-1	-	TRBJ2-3	CSVAGASSSTDTQYF	TGCAGCGTTGCGGGGGCCTCTTCTAGCACAGATACGCAGTATTTT
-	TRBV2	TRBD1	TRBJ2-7	CASRGGTGDLEQYF	TGTGCCAGCAGGGGTGGGACAGGGGATCTCGAGCAGTACTTC
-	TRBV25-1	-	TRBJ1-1	CASSGAAHIALNTEAFF	TGTGCCAGCAGTGGGGCGGCCCACATCGCGCTGAACACTGAAGCTTTCTTT
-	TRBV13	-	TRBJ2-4	CASSLRGLAKNIQYF	TGTGCCAGCAGCTTAAGGGGTTTAGCCAAAAACATTCAGTACTTC
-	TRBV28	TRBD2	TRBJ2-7	CASSPTSGYEQYF	TGTGCCAGCAGCCCGACTAGCGGCTACGAGCAGTACTTC
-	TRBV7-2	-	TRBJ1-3	CASGPSGGNTIYF	TGTGCCAGCGGCCCGTCGGGAGGAAACACCATATATTTT
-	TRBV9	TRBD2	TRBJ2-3	CASSVAGGFTDTQYF	TGTGCCAGCAGCGTAGCGGGGGGATTCACAGATACGCAGTATTTT
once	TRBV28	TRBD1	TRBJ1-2	CASSFVVGRGDYGYTF	TGTGCCAGCAGTTTTGTAGTGGGCAGGGGGGACTATGGCTACACCTTC
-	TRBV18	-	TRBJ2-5	CASSPSEGWRETQYF	TGTGCCAGCTCACCATCGGAGGGTTGGAGGGAGACCCAGTACTTC
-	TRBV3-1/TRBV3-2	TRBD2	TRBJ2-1	CASSQDLAGGWQFF	TGTGCCAGCAGCCAAGACCTAGCGGGGGGATGGCAGTTCTTC
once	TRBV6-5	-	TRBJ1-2	CASTSGSDYGYTF	TGTGCCAGCACCTCCGGGTCCGACTATGGCTACACCTTC
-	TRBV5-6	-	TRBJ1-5	CASSLGRAQPSRNQPQHF	TGTGCCAGCAGCTTGGGCAGGGCACAACCCAGTCGCAATCAGCCCCAGCATTTT
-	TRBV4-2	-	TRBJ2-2	CASSQENGYTGELFF	TGTGCCAGCAGCCAGGAGAACGGGTACACCGGGGAGCTGTTTTTT
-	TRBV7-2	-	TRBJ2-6	CASSSEWGSGANVLTF	TGTGCCAGCAGCTCCGAGTGGGGCTCCGGGGCCAACGTCCTGACTTTC
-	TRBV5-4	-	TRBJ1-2	CASSSGGEYGYTF	TGTGCCAGCAGCTCCGGGGGGGAATATGGCTACACCTTC
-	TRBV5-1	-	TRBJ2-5	CASSLLGTLNQETQYF	TGCGCCAGCAGCTTATTAGGGACTCTCAATCAAGAGACCCAGTACTTC
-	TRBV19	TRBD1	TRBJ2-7	CASRRDAGQGGYEQYF	TGTGCCAGTCGAAGGGATGCGGGACAGGGGGGCTACGAGCAGTACTTC
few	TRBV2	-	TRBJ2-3	CASSQDLSTDTQYF	TGTGCCAGCAGCCAGGACTTGAGCACAGATACGCAGTATTTT
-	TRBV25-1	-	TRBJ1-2	CASSVGRGYGYTF	TGTGCCAGCAGTGTAGGCCGCGGTTATGGCTACACCTTC
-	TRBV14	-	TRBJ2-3	CASSPSRGGQYF	TGTGCCAGCAGCCCTTCCCGGGGTGGGCAGTATTTT
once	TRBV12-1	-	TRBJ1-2	CASSLGHLYGYTF	TGTGCCAGCAGCTTGGGACACCTCTATGGCTACACCTTC
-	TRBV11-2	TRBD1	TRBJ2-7	CASSSWTGNPYEQYF	TGTGCCAGCAGCTCATGGACAGGGAACCCTTACGAGCAGTACTTC
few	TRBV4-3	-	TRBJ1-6	CASSQDLAGAASYNSPLHF	TGCGCCAGCAGCCAAGATCTAGCAGGGGCCGCCTCTTATAATTCACCCCTCCACTTT
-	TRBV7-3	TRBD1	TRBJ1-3	CASSCRSGGYLFLFSGNTIYF	TGTGCCAGCAGCTGCCGATCAGGGGGCTATCTTTTTCTATTTTCTGGAAACACCATATATTTT
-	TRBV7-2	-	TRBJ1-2	CASRPTGVYGYTF	TGTGCCAGCAGACCGACGGGGGTCTATGGCTACACCTTC
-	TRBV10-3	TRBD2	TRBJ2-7	CAINAGGAGYEQYF	TGTGCCATCAATGCCGGGGGGGCCGGGTACGAGCAGTACTTC
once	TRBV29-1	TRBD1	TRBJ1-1	CSVEEGQGFTEAFF	TGCAGCGTCGAAGAAGGACAGGGCTTCACTGAAGCTTTCTTT
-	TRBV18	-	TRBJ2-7	CASSDQGYEQYF	TGTGCCAGCTCAGACCAGGGATACGAGCAGTACTTC
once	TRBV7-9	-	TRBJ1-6	CASSVKGTANSPLHF	TGTGCCAGCTCGGTAAAGGGTACAGCTAATTCACCCCTCCACTTT
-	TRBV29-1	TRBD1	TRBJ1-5	CSAKNRGSNQPQHF	TGCAGCGCTAAGAACAGGGGGAGCAATCAGCCCCAGCATTTT
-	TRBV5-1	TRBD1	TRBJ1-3	CASSSGGTGNTIYF	TGCGCCAGCAGCTCAGGGGGGACTGGAAACACCATATATTTT
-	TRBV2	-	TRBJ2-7	CASSPQIDYEQYF	TGTGCCAGCAGCCCACAGATAGACTACGAGCAGTACTTC
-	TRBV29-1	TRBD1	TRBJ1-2	CSVEDGDRGPTNYGYTF	TGCAGCGTTGAAGATGGGGACAGGGGGCCTACTAACTATGGCTACACCTTC
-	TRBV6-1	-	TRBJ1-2	CASSEGGGPLNYGYTF	TGTGCCAGCAGTGAAGGGGGGGGCCCGCTAAACTATGGCTACACCTTC
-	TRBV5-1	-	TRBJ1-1	CASSFEPSMNTEAFF	TGCGCCAGCAGCTTCGAACCGAGCATGAACACTGAAGCTTTCTTT
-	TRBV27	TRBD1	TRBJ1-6	CASSSPDRGYNSPLHF	TGTGCCAGCAGTTCCCCCGACAGGGGGTACAATTCACCCCTCCACTTT
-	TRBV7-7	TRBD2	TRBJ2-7	CASSLASGDSYEQYF	TGTGCTAGCAGCTTAGCTAGCGGGGACTCCTACGAGCAGTACTTC
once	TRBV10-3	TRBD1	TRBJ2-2	CASGTGDTGELFF	TGTGCCAGCGGGACAGGGGACACCGGGGAGCTGTTTTTT
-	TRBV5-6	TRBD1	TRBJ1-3	CASSKQGANTIYF	TGTGCCAGCAGCAAACAGGGGGCAAACACCATATATTTT
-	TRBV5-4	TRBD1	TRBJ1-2	CASSYGQANYGYTF	TGTGCCAGCAGCTACGGACAGGCTAACTATGGCTACACCTTC
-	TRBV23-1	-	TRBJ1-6	CASSRDLLNSPLHF	TGCGCCAGCAGTCGGGACCTATTGAATTCACCCCTCCACTTT
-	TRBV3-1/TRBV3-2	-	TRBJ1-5	CASSQGGQGRRPQHF	TGTGCCAGCAGCCAAGGAGGTCAGGGAAGGCGACCCCAGCATTTT
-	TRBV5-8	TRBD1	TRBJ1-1	CASSSPAWRGRTEAFF	TGTGCCAGCAGCTCCCCCGCGTGGAGGGGGCGGACTGAAGCTTTCTTT
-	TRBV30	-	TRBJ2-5	CAWSLGGGHETQYF	TGTGCCTGGAGCCTAGGGGGGGGGCATGAGACCCAGTACTTC
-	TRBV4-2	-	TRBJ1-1	CASSQDSILNTEAFF	TGTGCCAGCAGCCAAGATTCAATCTTGAACACTGAAGCTTTCTTT
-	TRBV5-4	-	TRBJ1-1	CASSLGQPPMNTEAFF	TGTGCCAGCAGCTTGGGACAGCCCCCCATGAACACTGAAGCTTTCTTT
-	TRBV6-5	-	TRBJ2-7	CASSYSRRAYEQYF	TGTGCCAGCAGTTACTCCAGGCGGGCCTACGAGCAGTACTTC
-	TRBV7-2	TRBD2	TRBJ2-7	CASSLARWEGFYEQYF	TGTGCCAGCAGCTTAGCACGCTGGGAGGGCTTCTACGAGCAGTACTTC
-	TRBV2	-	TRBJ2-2	CASGKEFANTGELFF	TGTGCCAGCGGGAAGGAATTCGCGAACACCGGGGAGCTGTTTTTT